This T cell receptor beta chain was obtained from a study of a mutant IDH1 vaccine in newly diagnosed glioma. Findings of the study overall: Pseudoprogression apparently tracked independently of changes in top peripheral T cell clonotypes. The vaccine induced immune responses, and these occurred in over 90% of patients.

This CDR3 comprises 13 residues. The germline gives CDR1 KGHSH, CDR2 LQKENI. V lost 1 base and J lost 3, with 6 bases in between. Remarks on this clone: Its specificity is unknown.

This sample's time point: week 35, safety follow-up. Each dose delivered 300 ug of mutant IDH1 20-mer peptide subcutaneously with imiquimod. Vaccination of patients was performed eight times, in weeks 1, 3, 5, 7, 11, 15, 19 and 23. New WHO grade 3 or 4 IDH1-mutant, ATRX-lost astrocytomas were present in all donors. Generated by immunoSEQ multiplex PCR, the TCRdb table keeps only in-frame clones and is missing some. The data contain 40,000 to 55,000 clones, over 60% of them singletons. J is TRBJ1-2 and V is TRBV18, with D possibly TRBD1 on 6 matching bases. This clonotype originated in a man aged 40-55 years with glioma. Sequencing was performed on PBMCs, taken from a glioma patient whose treatment included an IDH1 peptide vaccine. The CDR3 protein is CASSPQGDYGYTF. As DNA, the CDR3 is TGTGCCAGCTCACCACAGGGGGACTATGGCTACACCTTC.